This T cell receptor beta chain was documented in a study of cytomegalovirus exposure and HLA in healthy donors (dated by TCRdb to 2016 to 2017). The study in broad terms: According to an earlier analysis of a few hundred of the donors, 150 million to 200 million T cells yielded 117 million unique TCR beta sequences and more than 250 Gb of sequence data. An early release that covered about 640 HLA-typed donors contained approximately 300 gigabases of sequencing data and 70 million to 100 million unique TCR sequences. Genome-wide SNP genotypes for about 65% of the roughly 670 donors were used in a later genetic analysis, which treated that subset as a discovery cohort. The number of typed donors differed by locus: roughly 629-630 for A, B, C, DRB1 and DQB1; about 520 for DQA1; 606 for DPA1; and approximately 450 for DPB1. In an earlier analysis of over 550 of the donors, high-throughput TCR beta sequencing was used to judge whether each TCR beta V gene segment behaved as functional or pseudogenic. HLA typing included class I and class II loci at four-digit resolution. Among some 400 genotyped donors of the cohort, an average of roughly 240,000 unique TCR beta nucleotide sequences were sequenced per donor, roughly 20% of them non-productive. Donor age, sex, ethnicity and CMV serostatus were compiled together with the repertoire data. The genetic ancestry cluster associated with self-reported Caucasian donors included roughly four fifths of the roughly 380 genotyped donors. The aim of the study was to test whether cataloging public T cell receptors could identify signatures of past pathogen exposure. In addition to the first cohort of 666 subjects, a separate validation cohort of some 120 different subjects was used. A later analysis re-analyzed previously published TCR beta repertoires from 666 donors and added high-resolution HLA genotyping to study TCR occurrence patterns. The later analysis used no new phenotypic data to find candidate immune exposures, relying instead on TCR beta sequences and their occurrence across donors. All discovery cohort repertoires had been generated using a single sequencing platform. Roughly 5 DR-DQ haplotypes were handled as single units for association and clustering, since linkage in the cohort was strong. High-throughput TCR immunosequencing, statistical association of individual TCRs with disease status, and machine learning were combined to predict cytomegalovirus infection status. The study used immunosequencing to profile the T cell repertoires of several hundred subjects and linked those repertoires to cytomegalovirus serostatus.

After removal of 3 bases from V and 13 bases from J, the junction retains 6 bases not matched to a gene. The CDR3 runs 11 amino acids, cysteine and phenylalanine included. Only the CDR3 portion is preserved as DNA: 33 bases, with reading frame beginning at the first base. CDR1 GTSNPN and CDR2 SVGIG are derived from the germline V gene (reference sequence). To note about this clone: It lacks a known antigen. No much larger clone exists at a distance of one base, and base qualities are not known.

Overall results and qualifications from the work: The authors suggested that the approach could potentially be extended to other disease states and immunological phenotypes. The presence/absence analyses assumed that sequencing depth was roughly uniform across donors, and that assumption may not be true. Because counts were too low, fewer than 20 rarely observed V segments, including chromosome 9 orphons, were excluded from the earlier analysis of 587 of the donors. V-gene and J-gene trimming of TCR beta chains was associated with a missense DCLRE1C variant in a later genetic analysis, and the association was replicated in an independent cohort. An earlier analysis of 587 of the donors showed that most TCR beta V segments appeared in productive rearrangements either about 90% or about 30% of the time, which broadly matched IMGT annotations. HLA typing was unavailable for some donors at each locus, so association tests used only the typed subset. In this cohort, only TCR beta chains were sequenced, and detectable features were limited by the absence of alpha or paired-chain data. Compared with equally common non-associated chains, HLA-associated TCR beta chains in a later analysis were more clonally expanded and had lower generation probabilities. In a later analysis, most CMV-associated TCR beta chains were found to appear HLA-restricted, with HLA associations seemingly driven largely by CMV exposure. Most TCR sequences were observed very rarely across donors, whereas some public TCRs were present in many individuals. In a later analysis, the rate of TCR association differed among HLA loci, with DRB1 alleles having the most associated TCRs and HLA-C alleles having the fewest. A cluster of highly shared sequence variants was judged likely to represent a technical artifact of the sequencing pipeline. Compared with the roughly 710-donor mean, donors in an Asian-associated ancestry cluster had fewer N-insertions in productive TCRs, according to a later genetic analysis. At a false discovery rate of 0.05, a later analysis linked fewer than 20,000 TCR beta sequences to specific HLA alleles. Some IMGT-functional V segments, including TRBV6-2 and TRBV6-3, could not be told apart with the 87-base-pair reads, so those segments were excluded. Linkage disequilibrium might explain the correlated functional status among segregating V segments, but an unknown experimental factor could not be ruled out. When HLA alleles, especially DR and DQ, strongly co-occurred, TCR associations were difficult to assign to individual alleles. A further reported finding was that TCR beta sequences accurately predicted the HLA-A and HLA-B alleles for most subjects in the first cohort. A few of the identified cytomegalovirus-associated TCR beta chains were confirmed in vitro to be specific for cytomegalovirus antigens. CMV serostatus was the only immune exposure information available for the cohort. A total of 150 or so TCR beta chains were listed by the study as associated with cytomegalovirus. The classifier was reported to diagnose cytomegalovirus status with high specificity and sensitivity in both the original cohort and the validation cohort. In a later analysis, several top co-occurrence clusters were reported to appear linked to parvovirus B19, influenza, CMV and Epstein-Barr virus.

The cohort comprised fewer than 750 healthy bone marrow donors. At the time of sampling, every cohort member was nominally healthy, though immune exposures that went unrecorded were likely present. The donor tested CMV seronegative and was one of the 352 seronegative cohort members. A peripheral blood sample was collected from each donor, and TCR beta sequencing was performed on peripheral blood mononuclear cells. Genomic DNA extraction from the blood cell samples was performed with the Qiagen DNeasy Blood Extraction Kit. Libraries came from the immunoSEQ multiplex PCR assay. For the multiplex PCR, a mixture combining 60 forward primers for TCR Vbeta segments and 13 reverse primers for TCR Jbeta segments was used. Amplification of the CDR3 region of rearranged TCR beta genes was performed with a multiplex PCR assay on genomic DNA. The Illumina HiSeq System was used to sequence the amplified TCR beta libraries as 87-base-pair reads. The authors processed their data as follows. A later analysis counted about 80 million unique TCR beta chains across the 650 to 800 repertoires, and about 10 million of these chains were shared by at least two donors. Raw reads were error-corrected and collapsed into unique sequences by a nearest-neighbor algorithm in which closely related sequences were merged to remove PCR and sequencing errors. CDR3 sequences were aligned to IMGT reference sequences to assign V, D and J gene segments. For a sequence to be retained, a match of at least six nucleotides was required to both a V gene segment and a J gene segment. A rearrangement was called productive if the CDR3 had no stop codons and remained in frame with V and J, and every other rearrangement was called non-productive. Following IMGT convention, CDR3 was defined as the stretch from the second conserved V-encoded cysteine to the conserved J-encoded phenylalanine. The earlier analysis of 587 of the donors excluded any sequence lacking an unambiguous match to a single V gene segment. An earlier analysis of about 600 of the donors called V segments functional above 56.7% productive rearrangements and segregating when the between-donor standard deviation exceeded 5%. A statistical classification framework was built to diagnose cytomegalovirus status from the catalog of TCR beta chain sequences. V and J gene assignment, in a later analysis, came from comparing TCR nucleotide sequences with IMGT/GENE-DB human TR gene sequences. In a later analysis, CDR3 sequences and most-parsimonious VDJ recombination scenarios were assigned using the TCRdist pipeline. In a later analysis, each TCR beta chain was defined by its CDR3 amino acid sequence together with its V-gene family, and reads without a unique V-gene family were excluded. To address suspected cross-contamination and a sequencing artifact, a later analysis removed 592 highly shared, low-generation-probability nucleotide sequences. In a later analysis, a clonal expansion index was calculated for each public chain from normalized within-repertoire ranks of inferred template counts. A later analysis computed generation probabilities with a VDJ recombination model fitted to out-of-frame rearrangements, and checked the results against IGoR. In a later analysis, hypergeometric tests were used to score TCR-TCR, TCR-HLA and TCR-CMV co-occurrence, with a repertoire-size bias correction applied to TCR pairs. A later analysis estimated false discovery rates by permuting HLA or CMV assignments 20 times. A later analysis grouped co-occurring TCRs with DBSCAN, adding TCRdist sequence similarity when clustering within HLA-allele-positive subsets. For co-occurrence clustering, repertoires with fewer than 30,000 or more than 120,000 public chains were excluded, along with five or six repertoires with anomalous nucleotide sharing. TCRdb holds this immuneACCESS table with in-frame rearrangements only. Some clones are missing; in checked studies, unresolved V genes explain under half, and the rest has no known cause. From that table come the V and J calls and clone size; the DNA was used to work out D and trimming. The sample records about 130,000 clones, about 83% of which are singletons. Together, the top ten hold around 1.2% of the sample.

The clonotype comes from a girl aged 2 to 10 in good health and CMV-seronegative. The chain is encoded by TRBV30 joined to TRBJ2-1; 7 bases in the middle match TRBD2. The sample comprised PBMCs. CDR3 sequence: CAWSLGGLQFF. The sequence in DNA is TGTGCCTGGAGCCTGGGGGGACTACAGTTCTTC.